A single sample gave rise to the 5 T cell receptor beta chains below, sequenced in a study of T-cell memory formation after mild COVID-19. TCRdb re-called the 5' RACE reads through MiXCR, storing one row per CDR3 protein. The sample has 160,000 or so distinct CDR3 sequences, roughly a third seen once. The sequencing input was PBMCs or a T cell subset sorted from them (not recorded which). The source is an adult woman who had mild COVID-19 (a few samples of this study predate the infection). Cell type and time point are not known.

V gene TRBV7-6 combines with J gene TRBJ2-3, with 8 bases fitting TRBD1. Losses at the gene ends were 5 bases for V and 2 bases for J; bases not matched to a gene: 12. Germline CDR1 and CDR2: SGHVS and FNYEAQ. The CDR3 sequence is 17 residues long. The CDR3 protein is CASSPLSPGQDTDTQYF. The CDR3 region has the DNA TGTGCCAGCAGCCCCCTCTCTCCGGGACAGGACACAGATACGCAGTATTTT. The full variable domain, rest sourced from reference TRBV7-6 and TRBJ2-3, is GAGVSQSPRYKVTKRGQDVALRCDPISGHVSLYWYRQALGQGPEFLTYFNYEAQQDKSGLPNDRFSAERPEGSISTLTIQRTEQRDSAMYRCASSPLSPGQDTDTQYFGPGTRLTVL.

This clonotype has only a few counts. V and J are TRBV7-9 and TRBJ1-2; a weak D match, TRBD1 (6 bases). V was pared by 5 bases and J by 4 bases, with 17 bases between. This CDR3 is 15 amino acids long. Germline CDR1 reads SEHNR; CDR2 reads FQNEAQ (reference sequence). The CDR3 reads CASSHVPPGVYGYTF. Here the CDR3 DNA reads TGTGCCAGCAGCCACGTCCCCCCAGGGGTCTATGGCTACACCTTC.

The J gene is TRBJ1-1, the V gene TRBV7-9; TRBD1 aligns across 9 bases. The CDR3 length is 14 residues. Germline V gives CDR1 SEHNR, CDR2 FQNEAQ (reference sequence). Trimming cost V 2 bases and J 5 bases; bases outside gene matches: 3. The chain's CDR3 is CASSLRQGGTEAFF. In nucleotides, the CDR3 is TGTGCCAGCAGCTTACGACAGGGGGGTACTGAAGCTTTCTTT.

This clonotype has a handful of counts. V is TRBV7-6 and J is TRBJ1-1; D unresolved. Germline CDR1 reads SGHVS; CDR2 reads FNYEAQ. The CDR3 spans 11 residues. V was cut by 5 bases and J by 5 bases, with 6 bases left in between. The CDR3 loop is CASSPGTEAFF. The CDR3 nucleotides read TGTGCCAGCAGCCCAGGAACTGAAGCTTTCTTT.

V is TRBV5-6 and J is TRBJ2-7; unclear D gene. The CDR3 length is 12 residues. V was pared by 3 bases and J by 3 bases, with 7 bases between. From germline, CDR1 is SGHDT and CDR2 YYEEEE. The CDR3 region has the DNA TGTGCCAGCAGCTCCGCGTACTACGAGCAGTACTTC. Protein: CASSSAYYEQYF. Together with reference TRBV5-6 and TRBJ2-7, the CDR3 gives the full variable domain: DAGVTQSPTHLIKTRGQQVTLRCSPKSGHDTVSWYQQALGQGPQFIFQYYEEEERQRGNFPDRFSGHQFPNYSSELNVNALLLGDSALYLCASSSAYYEQYFGPGTRLTVT.